The clone carrying this T cell receptor (beta chain) was detected many times. The antigen remains unidentified. The data belong to a study of T cells in Graves' hyperthyroidism and ophthalmopathy. The study defined stable Graves' hyperthyroidism as no ophthalmopathy progression within 18 months. Hyperthyroidism, newly diagnosed and lasting under 2 months, affected patients aged 18 to 65. 8.5 to 10 ml of fresh peripheral blood supplied the PBMCs. Amplification of TCR beta CDR3 regions was performed using RNA transcripts as template. Primed by the HTBI set, a first-round RT-PCR was run on the TCR CDR3. TCRdb re-derived calls from the multiplex PCR reads in MiXCR, one entry per CDR3 protein. Of roughly 570,000 distinct CDR3 sequences in the sample, about 15% were seen once. Study outcomes and limitations: Appearing also in blood were most of the thyroid clonotypes expanded above 0.001.

Material for sequencing was blood. This receptor was identified in a woman in her 30s with Graves' hyperthyroidism.

CDR3 protein: CASRPQGNTGELFF. The CDR3 coding sequence is TGTGCCAGCAGGCCACAGGGTAACACCGGGGAGCTGTTTTTT. The rearrangement links TRBV28 to TRBJ2-2; a possible D gene is TRBD1 (6 bases). The germline V gene encodes CDR1 MDHEN and CDR2 SYDVKM. The CDR3 sequence is 14 residues long. Trimming took 6 bases from V and 2 from J, leaving 10 bases between them.